These 26 T cell receptor beta chains came from one sample sequenced in a study of cytomegalovirus exposure and HLA in healthy donors. TCRdb keeps only in-frame clones here, not all; method: immunoSEQ multiplex PCR. The sample lists almost 200,000 clones; about 81% were seen once. The sample taken for sequencing was PBMCs. These receptor sequences come from a woman aged 25 to 39 in good health and CMV-seronegative.

The rearrangement links TRBV28 to TRBJ2-6; D ambiguous. From germline, CDR1 is MDHEN and CDR2 SYDVKM. CDR3 length: 14 amino acids. Trimming cost V 11 bases and J 1 base, with 12 bases left between them. CDR3 residues: CAPVWRSGANVLTF. CDR3 nucleotides: TGTGCCCCAGTTTGGCGGTCTGGGGCCAACGTCCTGACTTTC.

The J gene is TRBJ1-2, the V gene TRBV25-1, with 8 bases lining up with TRBD1. The CDR3 is 15 amino acids. V lost 7 bases and J lost 4; bases outside the gene matches: 11. Germline V CDR1 and CDR2: MGHDK, SYGVNS. The CDR3 bases are TGTGCCAGCAACGGACAGGGCCCTCTCGGCTATGGCTACACCTTC. This translates into CASNGQGPLGYGYTF.

The rearrangement uses TRBV6-6 and TRBJ2-7, with 15 nucleotides matching TRBD2. This CDR3 has 15 residues. Germline V gene lookup returns CDR1 MNHNY and CDR2 SVGAGI (reference sequence). Germline trimming cut 2 bases from V and 6 bases from J; bases unmatched to any gene: 2. The CDR3 nucleotides are TGTGCCAGCAGTTACCGGACTAGCGGGAGGGGCGAGCAGTACTTC. Protein product: CASSYRTSGRGEQYF.

J is TRBJ2-3 and V is TRBV5-1, with TRBD2 matching 8 bases. With V trimmed by 4 bases and J by 3 bases, 7 bases remained unmatched. This CDR3 is built from 15 residues. Germline lookup yields CDR1 SGHRS and CDR2 YFSETQ. The CDR3 reads CASSPLTGGTDTQYF. The CDR3 DNA reads as TGCGCCAGCAGCCCCCTAACGGGAGGGACAGATACGCAGTATTTT.

The chain links TRBV5-1 to TRBJ2-4; 11 bases are a match to TRBD1. The CDR3 has 15 residues. The V segment lost 7 bases and the J segment 1 base; nucleotides outside the gene matches: 4. Germline V lookup: CDR1 SGHRS, CDR2 YFSETQ. The CDR3, as DNA: TGCGCCAGCCGGACAGGGGGCACGGCCAAAAACATTCAGTACTTC. Its translation: CASRTGGTAKNIQYF.

This clone was counted at least ten times. V gene TRBV2 combines with J gene TRBJ1-2, with D perhaps matching TRBD1 (5 bases). V was clipped by 7 bases and J by 0 bases, with 9 bases between them. In germline, CDR1 is SNHLY, CDR2 FYNNEI. CDR3 size: 13 residues. The CDR3 region is CASTREANYGYTF. CDR3 nucleotide sequence: TGTGCCAGCACCAGGGAAGCTAACTATGGCTACACCTTC.

This clone has only one observation. The rearrangement joins TRBV5-1 to TRBJ2-3, with a weak D call TRBD1 (6 bases). Trimming stripped 7 bases from V and 3 bases from J, with 18 bases between. Per the germline V gene, CDR1 is SGHRS and CDR2 is YFSETQ. The CDR3 sequence is 15 residues long. CDR3 nucleotide sequence: TGCGCCAGCTACCAGGGGATCCCAGGGACAGATACGCAGTATTTT. Translation gives CASYQGIPGTDTQYF.

The genes are TRBV20-1 and TRBJ1-1, with D unclear. Trimming took off 5 bases at V and 0 bases at J, with 4 bases between the two ends. Germline V CDR1 and CDR2: DFQATT, SNEGSKA (reference sequence). The CDR3 contains 11 residues. Here the CDR3 DNA reads TGCAGTGCTTTTATGAACACTGAAGCTTTCTTT. It is translated as CSAFMNTEAFF.

This chain joins TRBV19 and TRBJ1-5; possibly TRBD1 for D (5 bases). In germline, CDR1 is LNHDA, CDR2 SQIVND (reference sequence). The CDR3 is made up of 13 amino acids. Trimming took 7 bases from V and 5 from J, leaving 12 bases between them. CDR3 nucleotides: TGTGCCAGTACCCAGGGTGGGCATCAGCCCCAGCATTTT. Protein: CASTQGGHQPQHF. Complete variable domain (other parts from reference TRBV19 and TRBJ1-5): DGGITQSPKYLFRKEGQNVTLSCEQNLNHDAMYWYRQDPGQGLRLIYYSQIVNDFQKGDIAEGYSVSREKKESFPLTVTSAQKNPTAFYLCASTQGGHQPQHFGDGTRLSIL.

This sequence joins TRBV5-1 and TRBJ1-5; D not certain. The CDR3 consists of 15 residues. Germline assignment: CDR1 SGHRS and CDR2 YFSETQ. V lost 0 bases and J 7 bases, leaving 14 bases between the germline ends. The CDR3 is CASSLGGGMWQPQHF. The DNA for the CDR3 is TGCGCCAGCAGCTTGGGGGGAGGGATGTGGCAGCCCCAGCATTTT.

This clone has just one count. The chain uses TRBV5-1 and TRBJ1-5, with TRBD1 identical over 8 bases. Germline CDR1 reads SGHRS; CDR2 reads YFSETQ. The V and J ends lost 4 bases and 4 bases, in that order; junction bases with no gene match: 4. This CDR3 has 14 amino acids. In nucleotides, the CDR3 is TGCGCCAGCAGCCATGGACAGGGTAATCAGCCCCAGCATTTT. The encoded protein is CASSHGQGNQPQHF.

The genes are TRBV5-6 and TRBJ1-5, with TRBD1 matching over 8 bases. Trimming cost V 2 bases and J 7 bases; bases outside gene matches: 5. Germline V gives CDR1 SGHDT, CDR2 YYEEEE. This CDR3 comprises 14 residues. CDR3 sequence reads: CASSFRGRGQPQHF. The CDR3, as DNA: TGTGCCAGCAGCTTCAGGGGGCGAGGACAGCCCCAGCATTTT.

The V and J genes are TRBV5-4 and TRBJ2-3; TRBD2 might be the D (6 bases). The CDR3 is made up of 15 amino acids. V was cut by 3 bases and J by 4 bases, with 15 bases left in between. Germline V lookup: CDR1 SGHNT, CDR2 YYREEE (reference sequence). The CDR3 protein is CASSWGVAGPDTQYF. CDR3 bases: TGTGCCAGCAGCTGGGGGGTGGCGGGCCCAGATACGCAGTATTTT.

The chain uses TRBV5-1 and TRBJ1-1; TRBD1 is a possible D gene (5 bases). The CDR3 length is 13 residues. V lost 2 bases and J 4 bases, leaving 9 bases between the germline ends. Germline V CDR1 and CDR2: SGHRS, YFSETQ. In nucleotides, the CDR3 is TGCGCCAGCAGCTTCGGGGGAACCACTGAAGCTTTCTTT. Amino acids: CASSFGGTTEAFF.

A note on this clone: The sample carries other DNA sequences with the same CDR3. This chain joins TRBV7-9 and TRBJ2-7, with D possibly being TRBD1 (5 bases). The CDR3 length is 13 residues. From germline, CDR1 is SEHNR and CDR2 FQNEAQ (reference sequence). V dropped 5 bases and J dropped 2 bases, with 10 bases sitting between them. The CDR3 DNA follows: TGTGCCAGCAGCCTGGACATCCCCTACGAGCAGTACTTC. Translation gives CASSLDIPYEQYF.

The chain joins TRBV30 to TRBJ2-7, with a possible D match to TRBD2 (6 bases). The CDR3 sequence is 10 residues long. The ends were cut back, 5 bases at V and 5 bases at J, with 7 bases in the middle. Germline CDR1 and CDR2: GTSNPN and SVGIG (reference sequence). The CDR3 reads CAWGGDEQYF. The CDR3 DNA sequence: TGTGCCTGGGGAGGGGACGAGCAGTACTTC. Based on the CDR3 plus reference TRBV30 and TRBJ2-7, the full variable domain is SQTIHQWPATLVQPVGSPLSLECTVEGTSNPNLYWYRQAAGRGLQLLFYSVGIGQISSEVPQNLSASRPQDRQFILSSKKLLLSDSGFYLCAWGGDEQYFGPGTRLTVT.

The chain joins TRBV7-9 to TRBJ2-7, with 10 bases aligning to TRBD2. Germline V gene sequence: CDR1 SEHNR, CDR2 FQNEAQ (reference sequence). The CDR3 length is 19 residues. V shed 6 bases and J 0 bases; nucleotides not matched to a gene: 17. In DNA, the CDR3 is TGTGCCAGCAGATACGACGGACAGCAGCTAGCGGGGGACTCCTACGAGCAGTACTTC. It codes for CASRYDGQQLAGDSYEQYF. The full variable domain, completed using reference TRBV7-9 and TRBJ2-7, is DTGVSQNPRHKITKRGQNVTFRCDPISEHNRLYWYRQTLGQGPEFLTYFQNEAQLEKSRLLSDRFSAERPKGSFSTLEIQRTEQGDSAMYLCASRYDGQQLAGDSYEQYFGPGTRLTVT.

V and J are TRBV7-9 and TRBJ2-1, with D tentatively TRBD2 (5 bases). V was cut by 5 bases and J by 2 bases, with 10 bases left in between. The CDR3 loop spans 14 amino acids. CDR1 is SEHNR, CDR2 FQNEAQ, per germline (reference sequence). The CDR3 is CASSPSAAYNEQFF. The CDR3 region has the DNA TGTGCCAGCAGCCCCTCAGCGGCCTACAATGAGCAGTTCTTC.

In this sample, this clone turned up once. The J gene is TRBJ2-2, the V gene TRBV10-1, with unresolved D. The CDR3 has 13 residues. Trimming stripped 3 bases from V and 2 bases from J, with 4 bases between. In germline, CDR1 is WNHNN, CDR2 SYGVQD (reference sequence). CDR3 coding DNA: TGCGCCAGCAGTGAACAAAACACCGGGGAGCTGTTTTTT. The encoded protein is CASSEQNTGELFF.

This chain links TRBV6-5 with TRBJ1-2; tentative D call: TRBD1 (6 bases). V lost 5 bases, J lost 4 bases, and 17 bases lay in between. Per germline, CDR1 MNHEY and CDR2 SVGAGI. The CDR3 length is 15 residues. The CDR3 loop is CASSPWPGDTYGYTF. Written as DNA, the CDR3 is TGTGCCAGCAGTCCGTGGCCAGGGGACACCTATGGCTACACCTTC.

This chain joins TRBV27 and TRBJ2-7, with TRBD2 matching 9 bases. Germline assignment: CDR1 MNHEY and CDR2 SMNVEV (reference sequence). J gave up 3 bases and V 0 bases, and 3 bases lay outside the gene matches. This CDR3 is 15 amino acids long. The CDR3 DNA sequence: TGTGCCAGCAGTTTATCGCTAGCGGGGCGCTACGAGCAGTACTTC. Protein product: CASSLSLAGRYEQYF.

The rearrangement links TRBV5-1 to TRBJ1-1, with 7 nucleotides matching TRBD1. This CDR3 is built from 14 residues. V shed 4 bases, J shed 5 bases, and the junction held 8 bases outside the gene matches. Per the germline V gene, CDR1 is SGHRS and CDR2 is YFSETQ. For the CDR3, the DNA is TGCGCCAGCAGCGTCTGGGCAGGGGGAACTGAAGCTTTCTTT. As protein: CASSVWAGGTEAFF. Based on the CDR3 plus reference TRBV5-1 and TRBJ1-1, the full variable domain is KAGVTQTPRYLIKTRGQQVTLSCSPISGHRSVSWYQQTPGQGLQFLFEYFSETQRNKGNFPGRFSGRQFSNSRSEMNVSTLELGDSALYLCASSVWAGGTEAFFGQGTRLTVV.

The V and J genes are TRBV5-1 and TRBJ2-2; TRBD2 aligns across 15 bases. The CDR3 has 18 residues. Germline trimming cut 4 bases from V and 0 bases from J; bases unmatched to any gene: 4. The germline V gene encodes CDR1 SGHRS and CDR2 YFSETQ. In DNA form, the CDR3 reads TGCGCCAGCAGCCGGACTAGCGGGGGGGCTGCGAACACCGGGGAGCTGTTTTTT. Translation: CASSRTSGGAANTGELFF.

V usage is TRBV7-9 and J usage is TRBJ2-3; perhaps TRBD2 as D (7 bases). Per the germline V gene, CDR1 is SEHNR and CDR2 is FQNEAQ (reference sequence). V was clipped by 2 bases and J by 1 base, with 22 bases between them. This CDR3 comprises 19 residues. The CDR3 spells CASSLILRGPTDGTDTQYF. CDR3 in DNA: TGTGCCAGCAGCTTAATCTTGCGGGGGCCGACAGACGGCACAGATACGCAGTATTTT. The entire variable domain, with the rest obtained from reference TRBV7-9 and TRBJ2-3, is as follows: DTGVSQNPRHKITKRGQNVTFRCDPISEHNRLYWYRQTLGQGPEFLTYFQNEAQLEKSRLLSDRFSAERPKGSFSTLEIQRTEQGDSAMYLCASSLILRGPTDGTDTQYFGPGTRLTVL.

V usage is TRBV13 and J usage is TRBJ2-2; 9 bases line up with TRBD2. This CDR3 has 16 amino acids. CDR1 and CDR2 (germline): PRHDT, FYEKMQ (reference sequence). V dropped 5 bases and J dropped 5; count of bases not matched to a gene: 9. DNA of the CDR3: TGTGCCAGCAGCATACCGGGACTAGCAAGAACCGGGGAGCTGTTTTTT. Translated, it gives CASSIPGLARTGELFF.

This chain links TRBV15 with TRBJ2-3; 7 bases are a match to TRBD1. Germline V gene data show CDR1 as LNHNV and CDR2 as YYDKDF (reference sequence). After removal of 0 bases from V and 4 bases from J, the junction contained 4 bases not matched to a gene. The CDR3 is 15 residues long. The CDR3 is CATSRDRQGADTQYF. The CDR3 DNA reads TGTGCCACCAGCAGAGATCGACAGGGTGCAGATACGCAGTATTTT.